The 28 T cell receptor beta chains given below trace back to one sample, sequenced in a study of shared clonotypes between healthy human individuals. CD45RO negativity and positive selection for CCR7 defined naive CD8 cells, a population that excluded terminally differentiated effector memory CD45RA+ cells. Assay used: immunoSEQ multiplex PCR; TCRdb lists only in-frame clones, some missing. The repertoire holds under 1 million clones, with about 96% as singletons. Sequencing input: naive CD8+ T cells sorted from blood. These receptors were obtained from a man aged 30-40 years in good health.

V usage is TRBV11-2 and J usage is TRBJ2-5, with D perhaps matching TRBD2 (6 bases). V was cut by 6 bases and J by 4 bases, with 15 bases left in between. Germline-derived CDR1 and CDR2 are SGHAT and FQNNGV. The CDR3 is 14 amino acids. CDR3 DNA sequence: TGTGCCAGCAGTTCTACCGGGACTGGAGAGACCCAGTACTTC. Translation gives CASSSTGTGETQYF.

The rearrangement uses TRBV7-6 and TRBJ2-2, with a weak D call TRBD1 (6 bases). The CDR3 loop spans 14 amino acids. With 5 bases removed from V and 7 bases from J, the gap between germline ends came to 14 bases. The germline V gene has CDR1 SGHVS and CDR2 FNYEAQ. This CDR3 reads CASSATTGIGELFF. In DNA form, the CDR3 reads TGTGCCAGCAGCGCTACAACAGGGATCGGGGAGCTGTTTTTT.

This sequence joins TRBV7-9 and TRBJ2-7; D might be TRBD1 (5 bases). This CDR3 is 16 amino acids long. Per germline, CDR1 SEHNR and CDR2 FQNEAQ (reference sequence). Between the trimmed V and J ends, which lost 5 bases and 2 bases, there was a span of 19 bases. The CDR3 DNA is TGTGCCAGCAGCACCCCGGCGGCAGGGCGGCCCTACGAGCAGTACTTC. Translating it yields CASSTPAAGRPYEQYF.

V usage is TRBV30 and J usage is TRBJ2-7; no clear D. Germline assignment: CDR1 GTSNPN and CDR2 SVGIG (reference sequence). The ends were cut back, 3 bases at V and 4 bases at J, with 7 bases in the middle. The CDR3 runs to 11 residues. The CDR3 nucleotides read TGTGCCTGGAGAGTGGGGTACGAGCAGTACTTC. Translation: CAWRVGYEQYF. The variable domain in full, completed from reference TRBV30 and TRBJ2-7, reads SQTIHQWPATLVQPVGSPLSLECTVEGTSNPNLYWYRQAAGRGLQLLFYSVGIGQISSEVPQNLSASRPQDRQFILSSKKLLLSDSGFYLCAWRVGYEQYFGPGTRLTVT.

This chain uses TRBV27 with TRBJ1-2, with 7 bases fitting TRBD1. With 0 bases clipped from V and 2 bases from J, the junction kept 6 bases outside the gene matches. This CDR3 comprises 16 residues. Germline CDR1 is MNHEY and CDR2 is SMNVEV (reference sequence). The CDR3 nucleotides read TGTGCCAGCAGTTTATCAGGGCAGGGGGTAAACTATGGCTACACCTTC. Its translation is CASSLSGQGVNYGYTF.

The chain combines TRBV7-9 with TRBJ1-2, with unresolved D. Trimming cost V 5 bases and J 13 bases, with 11 bases left between them. The CDR3 totals 10 residues. Germline CDR1 and CDR2: SEHNR and FQNEAQ (reference sequence). DNA for the CDR3: TGTGCCAGCAGCCTGGACTTCTTCACCTTC. This encodes CASSLDFFTF.

The chain has TRBV5-4 and TRBJ2-7; no reliable D call. V was shortened by 0 bases and J by 1 base, with 8 bases between the two germline ends. Per germline, CDR1 SGHNT and CDR2 YYREEE (reference sequence). The CDR3 consists of 14 residues. The chain's CDR3 is CASSLEGLSYEQYF. CDR3 DNA: TGTGCCAGCAGCTTGGAAGGGTTGTCCTACGAGCAGTACTTC. Full variable domain (outside the CDR3, taken from reference TRBV5-4 and TRBJ2-7): ETGVTQSPTHLIKTRGQQVTLRCSSQSGHNTVSWYQQALGQGPQFIFQYYREEENGRGNFPPRFSGLQFPNYSSELNVNALELDDSALYLCASSLEGLSYEQYFGPGTRLTVT.

With regard to this clone: The same CDR3 also results from other DNA sequences found in this sample. The chain joins TRBV7-9 to TRBJ2-1; D is uncertain. V lost 0 bases and J lost 9, with 6 bases in between. CDR3 length equals 12 residues. Germline CDR1 reads SEHNR; CDR2 reads FQNEAQ (reference sequence). The CDR3 loop is CASSLAPREQFF. CDR3 nucleotides: TGTGCCAGCAGCTTAGCCCCGCGTGAGCAGTTCTTC.

The chain combines TRBV7-6 with TRBJ2-5; 7 bases are shared with TRBD1. The CDR3 consists of 17 residues. In germline, CDR1 is SGHVS, CDR2 FNYEAQ. Unmatched junction bases numbered 9, after V lost 0 bases and J lost 2 bases. The CDR3 spells CASSLASFRQGQETQYF. The CDR3 region has the DNA TGTGCCAGCAGCTTAGCTTCATTTCGACAGGGACAAGAGACCCAGTACTTC.

The chain employs TRBV6-6 and TRBJ1-1; D possibly corresponds to TRBD1 (5 bases). V was clipped by 6 bases and J by 0 bases, with 11 bases between them. The CDR3 runs to 14 residues. Germline loops: CDR1 MNHNY, CDR2 SVGAGI (reference sequence). This chain's CDR3 is CASSLDRLNTEAFF. The CDR3 bases are TGTGCCAGCAGCCTCGACAGATTGAACACTGAAGCTTTCTTT.

The rearrangement joins TRBV5-5 to TRBJ2-1; 8 bases are a match to TRBD2. Germline V gene lookup returns CDR1 SGHKS and CDR2 YYEKEE (reference sequence). This CDR3 spans 16 amino acids. Unmatched junction bases numbered 3, after V lost 0 bases and J lost 1 base. The CDR3 nucleotides are TGTGCCAGCAGCTTGGAAGTAGCGGGGTCCTACAATGAGCAGTTCTTC. It encodes CASSLEVAGSYNEQFF.

The chain carries TRBV30 and TRBJ1-1; unclear D gene. Trimming cost V 3 bases and J 6 bases, with 20 bases left between them. The germline CDR1 and CDR2 sequences are GTSNPN and SVGIG (reference sequence). This CDR3 has 15 amino acids. The CDR3 nucleotides are TGTGCCTGGAGGTTGAGAGACTCCCGGTCGTCTGAAGCTTTCTTT. Translating it yields CAWRLRDSRSSEAFF.

The chain couples TRBV9 to TRBJ1-5; D unclear. With 3 bases removed from V and 1 base from J, the gap between germline ends came to 11 bases. The germline V gene has CDR1 SGDLS and CDR2 YYNGEE. This CDR3 region has 15 residues. The CDR3 region has the DNA TGTGCCAGCAGCGGCTGGTCCGGCAGCAATCAGCCCCAGCATTTT. This codes for CASSGWSGSNQPQHF.

The chain's CDR3 is CASSNDRFSGANVLTF. The CDR3 DNA follows: TGTGCCAGCAGCAACGACAGGTTCTCTGGGGCCAACGTCCTGACTTTC. V gene TRBV7-9 combines with J gene TRBJ2-6; the D gene is possibly TRBD1 (6 bases). The V end lost 5 bases, the J end lost 0 bases, and 11 bases lay between the germline ends. The CDR3 spans 16 residues. Looked up from germline, CDR1 is SEHNR and CDR2 is FQNEAQ (reference sequence).

The chain joins TRBV12-5 to TRBJ2-7, with D tentatively TRBD1 (6 bases). In germline, CDR1 is LGHNT, CDR2 FRNRAP. Between the trimmed V and J ends, which lost 3 bases and 6 bases, there was a span of 9 bases. This CDR3 spans 12 amino acids. CDR3 DNA: TGTGCTAGTGGTTTTTGGGGGCGCGAGCAGTACTTC. Its protein product is CASGFWGREQYF.

The chain combines TRBV30 with TRBJ2-1, with no clear D. Germline V CDR1 and CDR2: GTSNPN, SVGIG (reference sequence). Trimming pared 0 bases from V and 1 base from J, leaving 7 bases between. The CDR3 has 14 residues. The CDR3 loop reads CAWSVIDSYNEQFF. The CDR3 DNA sequence: TGTGCCTGGAGTGTAATTGATTCCTACAATGAGCAGTTCTTC.

V gene TRBV27 combines with J gene TRBJ2-7, with D perhaps TRBD1 or TRBD2 (6 bases each). Trimming pared 0 bases from V and 7 bases from J, leaving 16 bases between. Germline loops: CDR1 MNHEY, CDR2 SMNVEV (reference sequence). The CDR3 extends over 15 amino acids. The CDR3 loop is CASSLSKGGGGEQYF. The CDR3, as DNA: TGTGCCAGCAGTTTATCGAAGGGGGGCGGAGGGGAGCAGTACTTC.

V and J are TRBV29-1 and TRBJ2-2; D perhaps matches TRBD1 (5 bases). This CDR3 contains 14 residues. V was shortened by 5 bases and J by 6 bases, with 16 bases between the two germline ends. The V gene's germline CDR1 is SQVTM and CDR2 ANQGSEA. The CDR3 DNA reads as TGCAGCGTTCAGGGCCCCATGGACGCCGGGGAGCTGTTTTTT. It encodes CSVQGPMDAGELFF.

V usage is TRBV11-2 and J usage is TRBJ2-3, with no clear D. The CDR3 spans 12 residues. The V gene's germline CDR1 is SGHAT and CDR2 FQNNGV. Trimming stripped 5 bases from V and 2 bases from J, with 5 bases between. The CDR3 spells CASSGNTDTQYF. In DNA form, the CDR3 reads TGTGCCAGCAGCGGAAACACAGATACGCAGTATTTT.

The chain couples TRBV19 to TRBJ2-3; TRBD2 matches 10 bases. The J segment lost 5 bases and the V segment lost 8 bases, leaving 7 bases of the junction unmatched. The CDR3 covers 14 residues. Germline assignment: CDR1 LNHDA and CDR2 SQIVND (reference sequence). The DNA for the CDR3 is TGTGCCAGTGACATAGCGGGAGGATTAGATACGCAGTATTTT. Translating gives CASDIAGGLDTQYF.

The J gene is TRBJ2-7, the V gene TRBV27; 9 nucleotides line up with TRBD1. The length of the CDR3 is 13 residues. The ends lost 6 bases at V and 6 bases at J; junction bases unmatched: 6. CDR1 and CDR2 (germline): MNHEY, SMNVEV (reference sequence). The CDR3 coding sequence is TGTGCCAGCAGCACAGGGGGCAGTTTCGAGCAGTACTTC. Its translation: CASSTGGSFEQYF.

The chain has TRBV9 and TRBJ2-1, with 7 bases fitting TRBD2. V lost 3 bases, J lost 2 bases, and 14 bases stayed unmatched. In germline, CDR1 is SGDLS, CDR2 YYNGEE. The CDR3 is 18 residues long. CDR3 coding DNA: TGTGCCAGCAGCGGGCGACTAGCCTGGCCCTCACCCTACAATGAGCAGTTCTTC. The encoded protein is CASSGRLAWPSPYNEQFF.

J is TRBJ2-1 and V is TRBV15, with D unclear. This CDR3 has 16 residues. The V and J ends lost 0 bases and 1 base respectively, with 10 bases between them. Germline V CDR1 and CDR2: LNHNV, YYDKDF (reference sequence). CDR3 amino acids: CATSRDPLTSYNEQFF. The CDR3 DNA reads TGTGCCACCAGCAGAGATCCCTTGACTTCCTACAATGAGCAGTTCTTC.

The gene calls are TRBV2 and TRBJ1-3; D is uncertain. CDR1 and CDR2 from the germline V gene are SNHLY and FYNNEI. This CDR3 contains 13 residues. The V end lost 8 bases, the J end lost 0 bases, and 8 bases lay between the germline ends. For the CDR3, the DNA is TGTGCCAGCGTCCGGAGCTCTGGAAACACCATATATTTT. It yields the protein CASVRSSGNTIYF.

The chain has TRBV9 and TRBJ1-2; D remains ambiguous. Trimming pared 0 bases from V and 0 bases from J, leaving 9 bases between. The CDR3 is made up of 15 amino acids. Germline CDR1 and CDR2: SGDLS and YYNGEE. The CDR3 region has the DNA TGTGCCAGCAGCGTAGGGGCGGCCGCTAACTATGGCTACACCTTC. As protein: CASSVGAAANYGYTF.

The count of this clone is one. The chain's CDR3 is CASSEVGTEAFF. The CDR3 coding sequence is TGCGCCAGCAGCGAAGTGGGAACTGAAGCTTTCTTT. The chain has TRBV5-1 and TRBJ1-1; D is unclear. The CDR3 length is 12 residues. Germline V CDR1 and CDR2: SGHRS, YFSETQ. Trimming removed 4 bases at V and 5 bases at J, with 9 bases between. The complete variable domain, with remaining parts taken from reference TRBV5-1 and TRBJ1-1, reads KAGVTQTPRYLIKTRGQQVTLSCSPISGHRSVSWYQQTPGQGLQFLFEYFSETQRNKGNFPGRFSGRQFSNSRSEMNVSTLELGDSALYLCASSEVGTEAFFGQGTRLTVV.

This clone was found once. The chain is built from TRBV7-9 and TRBJ1-1, with D maybe TRBD1 (6 bases). CDR3 size: 16 residues. Germline-derived CDR1 and CDR2 are SEHNR and FQNEAQ (reference sequence). The germline V and J ends were trimmed by 5 bases and 2 bases, with 18 bases remaining between them. The CDR3 protein is CASSPMGGALNTEAFF. CDR3 nucleotides: TGTGCCAGCAGCCCGATGGGGGGGGCTCTAAACACTGAAGCTTTCTTT. Variable domain in full (rest from reference TRBV7-9 and TRBJ1-1): DTGVSQNPRHKITKRGQNVTFRCDPISEHNRLYWYRQTLGQGPEFLTYFQNEAQLEKSRLLSDRFSAERPKGSFSTLEIQRTEQGDSAMYLCASSPMGGALNTEAFFGQGTRLTVV.

The genes are TRBV7-2 and TRBJ1-1; no firm D call. The V gene's germline CDR1 is SGHTA and CDR2 FQGNSA. V dropped 4 bases and J dropped 5 bases, with 14 bases sitting between them. This CDR3 has 14 residues. CDR3 nucleotides: TGTGCCAGCAGCTCCCCCGACTTATGGACTGAAGCTTTCTTT. It is translated as CASSSPDLWTEAFF.